These 9 T cell receptor beta chains originate from one sample sequenced in a study of glioma-infiltrating T cells. The iRepertoire nested amplicon-rescue multiplex PCR amplified TCR alpha and beta CDR3s from RNA. TCRdb recomputed calls from the multiplex PCR reads with MiXCR, one row per CDR3 protein. The sample yields about 180,000 distinct CDR3 sequences, over 40% seen once. Sequenced: glioma tissue, nonneoplastic brain tissue, or PBMCs (not recorded which). The receptors derive from a human donor with low-grade glioma or glioblastoma, undergoing nonglioma brain surgery, or in good health (not recorded which).

This chain uses TRBV2 with TRBJ2-7; 8 nucleotides agree with TRBD1. The CDR3 contains 13 residues. Germline V gene sequence: CDR1 SNHLY, CDR2 FYNNEI. The CDR3 nucleotides are TGTTCTGTAAGCCGGGACAGGTCCTACGAGCAGTACTTC. It translates to CSVSRDRSYEQYF.

This clonotype was found many times. The chain has TRBV7-9 and TRBJ1-5, with D unclear. This CDR3 comprises 12 residues. Deletions cut 6 bases from V and 7 bases from J, with 10 bases between. Germline CDR1 and CDR2: SEHNR and FQNEAQ (reference sequence). The CDR3, as DNA: TGTGCCAGCAGTATCCGGGGACAGCCCCAGCATTTT. This sequence encodes CASSIRGQPQHF.

There are many counts of this clonotype. The chain joins TRBV20-1 to TRBJ2-3; D is undetermined. V was cut by 0 bases and J by 6 bases, with 4 bases left in between. This CDR3 spans 11 amino acids. The germline V gene has CDR1 DFQATT and CDR2 SNEGSKA (reference sequence). For the CDR3, the DNA is TGCAGTGCTAGAGAGAGGGATACGCAGTATTTT. Its protein is CSARERDTQYF.

Only a few counts were recorded for this clonotype. This chain links TRBV2 with TRBJ2-7; 10 bases agree with TRBD1. The J segment lost 4 bases and the V segment lost 5 bases, leaving 5 bases of the junction unmatched. Germline V CDR1 and CDR2: SNHLY, FYNNEI. The CDR3 runs 14 residues. DNA for the CDR3: TGTGCCAGCAGTCCGGGACAGGGGATTTACGAGCAGTACTTC. Its protein product is CASSPGQGIYEQYF.

The rearrangement links TRBV9 to TRBJ1-1; perhaps TRBD1 as D (5 bases). Deletions cut 4 bases from V and 2 bases from J, with 12 bases between. Looked up from germline, CDR1 is SGDLS and CDR2 is YYNGEE. The CDR3 loop spans 14 amino acids. The CDR3 DNA follows: TGTGCCAGCAGCAAGGGCGACAGCAACACTGAAGCTTTCTTT. Encoded protein: CASSKGDSNTEAFF.

This clonotype has at least ten counts. The rearrangement uses TRBV28 and TRBJ2-4, with 15 bases that match TRBD2. CDR3 length equals 16 residues. Germline V gene sequence: CDR1 MDHEN, CDR2 SYDVKM. V lost 6 bases to trimming and J lost 4 bases; unmatched junction nucleotides: 4. CDR3 sequence reads: CASSRGLAGGKNIQYF. The CDR3 DNA reads as TGTGCCAGCAGCCGGGGACTAGCGGGGGGAAAAAACATTCAGTACTTC.

A word on this clonotype: This clone may be a read error of a much larger clone one base away. The chain is built from TRBV11-2 and TRBJ2-2; perhaps TRBD2 as D (5 bases). The CDR3 totals 16 residues. Germline V gene data show CDR1 as SGHAT and CDR2 as FQNNGV. The CDR3 reads CAGSPLSGALAGELFF. The CDR3, as DNA: TGCGCCGGCAGCCCCCTGAGCGGAGCCTTAGCCGGGGAGCTGTTTTTT.

As for this clonotype: Sequence at one end of the junction differs from germline and may be a read error. The chain employs TRBV3-1 and TRBJ2-6, with 10 bases identical to TRBD1. The CDR3 totals 15 residues. In germline, CDR1 is LGHDT, CDR2 YNNKEL (reference sequence). The CDR3 loop is CASSGQGVGGNVLTF. The CDR3 DNA reads TGTGCCAGCTCCGGACAGGGGGTTGGGGGCAACGTCCTGACTTTC.

This clonotype was observed many times. The rearrangement uses TRBV20-1 and TRBJ2-3; D is ambiguous. The germline V and J ends were trimmed by 6 bases and 6 bases, with 19 bases remaining between them. CDR1 is DFQATT and CDR2 is SNEGSKA in the germline V gene (reference sequence). CDR3 length equals 14 residues. The CDR3 spells CSAARVFADDTQYF. DNA of the CDR3: TGCAGTGCCGCCCGGGTCTTCGCGGACGATACGCAGTATTTT.